The 24 T cell receptor beta chains below all came from one sample that was sequenced in a study of early T cells in non-severe SARS-CoV-2 infection. TCRdb ran MiXCR on the 5' RACE reads and lists one entry per CDR3 protein. The repertoire holds fewer than 85,000 distinct CDR3 sequences, with under 15% as singletons. Sequenced material: whole blood. These receptors came from an adult who was a healthcare worker with PCR-confirmed SARS-CoV-2 infection or an uninfected control (not recorded which).

This clonotype was detected many times. The genes are TRBV29-1 and TRBJ2-5; D ambiguous. The V gene's germline CDR1 is SQVTM and CDR2 ANQGSEA. Trimming took off 3 bases at V and 6 bases at J, with 5 bases between the two ends. CDR3 length equals 10 residues. The CDR3 region is CSVETKTQYF. For the CDR3, the DNA is TGCAGCGTTGAGACCAAGACCCAGTACTTC.

This clonotype was counted a few times. The gene calls are TRBV11-2 and TRBJ1-1; D ambiguous. CDR1 and CDR2 (germline): SGHAT, FQNNGV. There are 16 residues in the CDR3. V gave up 5 bases and J gave up 1 base, with 17 bases separating them. The CDR3 DNA sequence: TGTGCCAGCAGCCCCCTCCTCGGACGTCGGAACACTGAAGCTTTCTTT. Amino acid sequence: CASSPLLGRRNTEAFF. The full variable domain, its missing parts supplied by reference TRBV11-2 and TRBJ1-1, is EAGVAQSPRYKIIEKRQSVAFWCNPISGHATLYWYQQILGQGPKLLIQFQNNGVVDDSQLPKDRFSAERLKGVDSTLKIQPAKLEDSAVYLCASSPLLGRRNTEAFFGQGTRLTVV.

This clonotype turned up a few times. CDR3 nucleotides: TGTGCCAGCAGGGCGACAGGGGGCAGGTACGAGCAGTACTTC. Its translation: CASRATGGRYEQYF. The chain is built from TRBV28 and TRBJ2-7, with TRBD1 matching 10 bases. The CDR3 runs 14 residues. Germline loops: CDR1 MDHEN, CDR2 SYDVKM. The V and J ends lost 6 bases and 4 bases, in that order; junction bases with no gene match: 6.

The table lists this clonotype with many counts. The chain has TRBV7-9 and TRBJ1-2, with D perhaps TRBD1 (6 bases). This CDR3 comprises 14 residues. The V gene's germline CDR1 is SEHNR and CDR2 FQNEAQ (reference sequence). The V end was cut by 5 bases, the J end by 2 bases, with 12 bases between. The CDR3 reads CASSPGDGNYGYTF. CDR3 bases: TGTGCCAGCAGCCCAGGGGATGGGAACTATGGCTACACCTTC.

This clonotype was seen only a few times. This sequence joins TRBV9 and TRBJ2-7; TRBD2 aligns across 7 bases. Germline assignment: CDR1 SGDLS and CDR2 YYNGEE. The V gene end was trimmed by 4 bases and the J gene end by 6 bases; junction bases not matched to a gene: 19. The CDR3 has 17 amino acids. CDR3 in amino acids: CASSPSLGTSVDSEQYF. In nucleotides, the CDR3 is TGTGCCAGCAGCCCCTCTCTCGGAACTAGCGTAGATAGCGAGCAGTACTTC.

The rearrangement joins TRBV7-9 to TRBJ2-3, with 8 bases aligning to TRBD2. The CDR3 spans 16 residues. Trimming took 7 bases from V and 2 from J; bases not matched to a gene: 11. Per the germline V gene, CDR1 is SEHNR and CDR2 is FQNEAQ (reference sequence). This chain's CDR3 is CASTLGLVGYTDTQYF. CDR3 nucleotide sequence: TGTGCCAGCACCCTGGGACTAGTGGGGTACACAGATACGCAGTATTTT.

This clonotype showed up just a few times. This chain uses TRBV28 with TRBJ2-3; TRBD1 agrees at 7 bases. The CDR3 length is 16 residues. The V and J ends lost 3 bases and 0 bases, in that order; junction bases with no gene match: 6. From germline, CDR1 is MDHEN and CDR2 SYDVKM. CDR3 nucleotides: TGTGCCAGCAGTTTTATCATACAGGGGAGCACAGATACGCAGTATTTT. This codes for CASSFIIQGSTDTQYF.

The sample holds a few counts of this clonotype. The chain uses TRBV6-5 and TRBJ2-7; no clear D gene. Germline V gene lookup returns CDR1 MNHEY and CDR2 SVGAGI. V lost 2 bases, J lost 1 base, and 12 bases lay in between. The CDR3 contains 15 residues. DNA of the CDR3: TGTGCCAGCAGTTACAGGCACGGCGGTTCCTACGAGCAGTACTTC. This codes for CASSYRHGGSYEQYF.

This clonotype was recorded a few times. J is TRBJ2-5 and V is TRBV4-1; TRBD1 might be the D (6 bases). Germline V gene data show CDR1 as MGHRA and CDR2 as YSYEKL. Deletions cut 0 bases from V and 5 bases from J, with 13 bases between. The length of the CDR3 is 15 residues. This CDR3 is CASSQEGAVLETQYF. The CDR3, as DNA: TGCGCCAGCAGCCAAGAGGGGGCCGTTTTGGAGACCCAGTACTTC.

A few counts support this clonotype. The J gene is TRBJ2-7, the V gene TRBV28; a possible D gene is TRBD1 (5 bases). The ends were cut back, 6 bases at V and 12 bases at J, with 12 bases in the middle. CDR1 MDHEN and CDR2 SYDVKM come from the germline V gene. CDR3 size: 10 residues. CDR3 amino acids: CASRGRVPYF. As DNA, the CDR3 is TGTGCCAGCAGGGGCAGGGTTCCGTACTTC.

This clonotype came up a few times. V and J are TRBV7-9 and TRBJ2-3; no clear D gene. V lost 5 bases to trimming and J lost 6 bases, with 12 bases between them. This CDR3 spans 13 amino acids. Germline values: CDR1 SEHNR, CDR2 FQNEAQ (reference sequence). The CDR3 nucleotides read TGTGCCAGCAGCCTCTCGACGATGGATACGCAGTATTTT. It encodes CASSLSTMDTQYF.

The chain is built from TRBV27 and TRBJ1-4; D gene uncertain. Trimming pared 5 bases from V and 7 bases from J, leaving 20 bases between. In germline, CDR1 is MNHEY, CDR2 SMNVEV (reference sequence). There are 16 residues in the CDR3. The CDR3 DNA reads TGTGCCAGCAGTCCTGAGAATTCGGATCGATTTGAAAAACTGTTTTTT. Its translation: CASSPENSDRFEKLFF.

This clonotype was seen repeatedly, ten times or more. The chain links TRBV20-1 to TRBJ2-7; TRBD1 aligns across 8 bases. CDR3 length: 13 amino acids. Trimming removed 4 bases from V and 8 bases from J; junction bases left unmatched: 10. Germline V gene sequence: CDR1 DFQATT, CDR2 SNEGSKA (reference sequence). The CDR3 bases are TGCAGTGCTAAGACAGGGGCGAGATATCAGCAGTACTTC. As protein: CSAKTGARYQQYF.

CDR3 residues: CASSPRVIDRGNYGYTF. CDR3 sequence (DNA): TGTGCCAGCTCACCACGTGTTATAGACAGGGGTAACTATGGCTACACCTTC. V and J are TRBV18 and TRBJ1-2; 8 nucleotides match TRBD1. Germline CDR1 and CDR2: KGHSH and LQKENI. The length of the CDR3 is 17 residues. J was trimmed by 1 base and V by 1 base; bases with no gene match: 8.

This clonotype was picked up many times. V usage is TRBV7-2 and J usage is TRBJ1-2, with a possible D match to TRBD1 (5 bases). The CDR3 is 12 residues long. Germline CDR1 is SGHTA and CDR2 is FQGNSA. The germline V and J ends were trimmed by 3 bases and 7 bases, with 9 bases remaining between them. The CDR3 DNA is TGTGCCAGCAGCTTCGGGACTGCTGGCTACACCTTC. This gives the protein CASSFGTAGYTF.

The sample holds a few counts of this clonotype. The V and J genes are TRBV6-5 and TRBJ2-1; 9 bases align to TRBD2. The CDR3 sequence is 13 residues long. The germline V gene has CDR1 MNHEY and CDR2 SVGAGI. V shed 6 bases, J shed 6 bases, and the junction held 3 bases outside the gene matches. This CDR3 is CASRRGGANEQFF. The CDR3 DNA reads TGTGCCAGCAGGCGGGGGGGGGCCAATGAGCAGTTCTTC.

This clonotype was seen at least ten times. The chain recombines TRBV28 with TRBJ2-1, with D possibly called TRBD1 or TRBD2 (5 bases each). This CDR3 has 13 amino acids. Trimming took 6 bases from V and 6 from J, leaving 12 bases between them. Germline loops: CDR1 MDHEN, CDR2 SYDVKM. The chain's CDR3 is CASRGTTSNEQFF. As DNA, the CDR3 is TGTGCCAGCAGAGGGACGACCTCCAATGAGCAGTTCTTC.

The chain has TRBV27 and TRBJ2-5; D assignment may be TRBD1 or TRBD2 (5 bases each). V shed 10 bases and J shed 6 bases, with 27 bases lying between them. Per the germline V gene, CDR1 is MNHEY and CDR2 is SMNVEV (reference sequence). This CDR3 region has 16 residues. In DNA form, the CDR3 reads TGTGCCACCAAGACACCCCCTCCCGAGGGGCCAAAGACCCAGTACTTC. Translating it yields CATKTPPPEGPKTQYF.

This clonotype has a count of ten or more. The genes are TRBV15 and TRBJ2-7, with D unclear. This CDR3 region has 14 residues. Per the germline V gene, CDR1 is LNHNV and CDR2 is YYDKDF (reference sequence). V was pared by 0 bases and J by 7 bases, with 13 bases between. CDR3 amino acids: CATSRDYPAGEQYF. DNA for the CDR3: TGTGCCACCAGCAGAGACTACCCCGCCGGAGAGCAGTACTTC. The variable domain in full, completed from reference TRBV15 and TRBJ2-7, reads DAMVIQNPRYQVTQFGKPVTLSCSQTLNHNVMYWYQQKSSQAPKLLFHYYDKDFNNEADTPDNFQSRRPNTSFCFLDIRSPGLGDTAMYLCATSRDYPAGEQYFGPGTRLTVT.

This clonotype was observed at least ten times. This chain links TRBV20-1 with TRBJ2-1; 7 nucleotides agree with TRBD2. The germline V gene encodes CDR1 DFQATT and CDR2 SNEGSKA (reference sequence). The trim removed 4 bases at V and 7 bases at J, leaving 10 bases unmatched. This CDR3 is 14 amino acids long. CDR3 DNA sequence: TGCAGTGCTACACCGGGAGGCGCGGGGAATGAGCAGTTCTTC. Residues: CSATPGGAGNEQFF.

The rearrangement uses TRBV29-1 and TRBJ2-5; TRBD2 matches 14 bases. V was clipped by 6 bases and J by 5 bases; unmatched bases: 14. CDR1 SQVTM and CDR2 ANQGSEA come from the germline V gene. The CDR3 is 17 amino acids. CDR3 residues: CSVAGLAGGPPFETQYF. CDR3 in DNA: TGCAGCGTCGCAGGACTAGCGGGAGGTCCCCCATTCGAGACCCAGTACTTC.

A few counts support this clonotype. The chain uses TRBV7-2 and TRBJ1-5; D unresolved. The CDR3 contains 14 residues. Germline CDR1 is SGHTA and CDR2 is FQGNSA. V lost 0 bases and J lost 2, with 5 bases in between. CDR3 DNA sequence: TGTGCCAGCAGCTTAGCGTCCGGCAATCAGCCCCAGCATTTT. Translating it yields CASSLASGNQPQHF. The whole variable domain, remainder taken from reference TRBV7-2 and TRBJ1-5, is GAGVSQSPSNKVTEKGKDVELRCDPISGHTALYWYRQSLGQGLEFLIYFQGNSAPDKSGLPSDRFSAERTGGSVSTLTIQRTQQEDSAVYLCASSLASGNQPQHFGDGTRLSIL.

The CDR3 protein is CASSPSPDREEQYF. CDR3 in DNA: TGTGCCAGCAGCCCTTCCCCTGACAGGGAGGAGCAGTACTTC. The V gene is TRBV7-3, the J gene TRBJ2-7; TRBD1 aligns across 7 bases. Germline V gene sequence: CDR1 SGHTA, CDR2 FQGTGA. Trimming removed 5 bases from V and 7 bases from J; junction bases left unmatched: 11. CDR3 length equals 14 residues.

V usage is TRBV3-1 and J usage is TRBJ2-3; D unclear. The CDR3 is made up of 12 amino acids. V lost 2 bases and J lost 13, with 13 bases in between. The germline V gene encodes CDR1 LGHDT and CDR2 YNNKEL (reference sequence). CDR3: CASSQLPEREYF. The CDR3 nucleotides are TGTGCCAGCAGCCAACTACCGGAACGGGAGTATTTT.